Shown below are 14 T cell receptor beta chains from a single sample sequenced in a study of blood T cell repertoires in COVID-19. Assay used: immunoSEQ multiplex PCR; TCRdb lists only in-frame clones, some missing. Altogether around 94,000 clones are present, around 85% being singletons, with the ten largest covering 3.4%. The material sequenced was peripheral blood. The receptor set was obtained from a man aged 45-65 years with acute or convalescent COVID-19.

This chain links TRBV18 with TRBJ2-5; the D is unclear. Germline values: CDR1 KGHSH, CDR2 LQKENI. This CDR3 comprises 13 residues. V was clipped by 4 bases and J by 0 bases, with 6 bases between them. Here the CDR3 DNA reads TGTGCCAGCTCACGGCCAGACCAAGAGACCCAGTACTTC. Residues: CASSRPDQETQYF.

The chain uses TRBV5-1 and TRBJ1-3, with 7 positions matching TRBD1. The germline CDR1 and CDR2 sequences are SGHRS and YFSETQ. The CDR3 has 17 amino acids. J was trimmed by 2 bases and V by 4 bases; bases with no gene match: 12. Written as DNA, the CDR3 is TGCGCCAGCAGCGCCGCAGGGACAGCGCTCCCTGGAAACACCATATATTTT. It is translated as CASSAAGTALPGNTIYF. Together with reference TRBV5-1 and TRBJ1-3, the CDR3 gives the full variable domain: KAGVTQTPRYLIKTRGQQVTLSCSPISGHRSVSWYQQTPGQGLQFLFEYFSETQRNKGNFPGRFSGRQFSNSRSEMNVSTLELGDSALYLCASSAAGTALPGNTIYFGEGSWLTVV.

The chain joins TRBV25-1 to TRBJ1-6; 8 positions agree with TRBD1. CDR1 is MGHDK, CDR2 SYGVNS, per germline. The CDR3 consists of 16 residues. J lost 0 bases, V lost 4 bases, and 2 bases had no gene match. CDR3: CASSGQGSSYNSPLHF. In DNA, the CDR3 is TGTGCCAGCAGTGGACAGGGGAGCTCCTATAATTCACCCCTCCACTTT.

The chain joins TRBV5-4 to TRBJ2-1, with D possibly being TRBD2 (7 bases). The ends were cut back, 4 bases at V and 6 bases at J, with 17 bases in the middle. Germline V CDR1 and CDR2: SGHNT, YYREEE (reference sequence). The CDR3 extends over 15 amino acids. The CDR3 DNA reads TGTGCCAGCAGCGGGGACGGGGGGCCCAGCAATGAGCAGTTCTTC. Translating gives CASSGDGGPSNEQFF. The full variable domain, in which reference TRBV5-4 and TRBJ2-1 provide the parts outside the CDR3, is ETGVTQSPTHLIKTRGQQVTLRCSSQSGHNTVSWYQQALGQGPQFIFQYYREEENGRGNFPPRFSGLQFPNYSSELNVNALELDDSALYLCASSGDGGPSNEQFFGPGTRLTVL.

V and J are TRBV3-1 (or the pseudogene TRBV3-2) and TRBJ1-2; 7 bases fit TRBD1. This CDR3 contains 13 residues. Germline CDR1 LGHDT, CDR2 YNNKEL (reference sequence). The ends lost 6 bases at V and 2 bases at J; junction bases unmatched: 3. Here the CDR3 DNA reads TGTGCCAGCAGTCCGACAGGGAACTATGGCTACACCTTC. It yields the protein CASSPTGNYGYTF.

The chain recombines TRBV27 with TRBJ2-7, with D possibly being TRBD2 (6 bases). The CDR3 is 13 residues long. V shed 1 base and J shed 6 bases, with 10 bases lying between them. Looked up from germline, CDR1 is MNHEY and CDR2 is SMNVEV (reference sequence). For the CDR3, the DNA is TGTGCCAGCAGTTTATGGGCCGGGGGCGAGCAGTACTTC. This translates into CASSLWAGGEQYF.

The gene calls are TRBV6-5 and TRBJ2-7; 11 bases are a match to TRBD2. The CDR3 sequence is 16 residues long. The V gene end was trimmed by 4 bases and the J gene end by 2 bases; junction bases not matched to a gene: 7. Germline V gene lookup returns CDR1 MNHEY and CDR2 SVGAGI. The CDR3 DNA reads as TGTGCCAGCAGTTTAACCGGGACTAGCGGTACCTACGAGCAGTACTTC. The encoded protein is CASSLTGTSGTYEQYF.

The genes are TRBV27 and TRBJ1-5, with D possibly being TRBD1 (6 bases). CDR1 and CDR2 from the germline V gene are MNHEY and SMNVEV (reference sequence). The CDR3 sequence is 14 residues long. V lost 6 bases, J lost 4 bases, and 13 bases lay in between. This CDR3 reads CASRNGQSNQPQHF. The CDR3 bases are TGTGCCAGCAGGAACGGACAGTCAAATCAGCCCCAGCATTTT.

The V call is TRBV28, the J call TRBJ2-7, with unresolved D. Trimming cost V 3 bases and J 3 bases, with 12 bases left between them. Germline V lookup: CDR1 MDHEN, CDR2 SYDVKM. The CDR3 covers 14 residues. In DNA form, the CDR3 reads TGTGCCAGCAGTTTCCCAGCGCGCTACTACGAGCAGTACTTC. Protein sequence: CASSFPARYYEQYF.

J is TRBJ2-2 and V is TRBV4-1; maybe TRBD2 (6 bases). The CDR3 runs 16 residues. Germline CDR1 MGHRA, CDR2 YSYEKL. Trimming removed 3 bases from V and 3 bases from J, with 14 bases in between. The CDR3 protein is CASSHRRGSDTGELFF. The CDR3 DNA is TGCGCCAGCAGCCATAGGCGGGGAAGCGACACCGGGGAGCTGTTTTTT.

This clone was seen a few times. The V gene is TRBV7-6, the J gene TRBJ1-3; no clear D gene. This CDR3 comprises 16 residues. The V end lost 1 base, the J end lost 0 bases, and 10 bases lay between the germline ends. Germline V gene sequence: CDR1 SGHVS, CDR2 FNYEAQ. This CDR3 is CASSLEAGSSGNTIYF. The CDR3 region has the DNA TGTGCCAGCAGCTTAGAGGCGGGCAGCTCTGGAAACACCATATATTTT.

As for this clone: Distinct nucleotide sequences in the sample also encode this CDR3. The chain's CDR3 is CASSYSGQGTNEKLFF. The CDR3 DNA reads as TGTGCCAGCAGTTACTCGGGCCAGGGGACTAATGAAAAACTGTTTTTT. The V gene is TRBV6-5, the J gene TRBJ1-4; the D gene is possibly TRBD1 (6 bases). The V gene lost 0 bases and the J gene lost 2 bases, with 10 bases spanning the gap. Per germline, CDR1 MNHEY and CDR2 SVGAGI. This CDR3 spans 16 amino acids.

The CDR3 region has the DNA TGCGCCAGCAGCCAAGAGGATCGGGGGTCCTACAATGAGCAGTTCTTC. It specifies CASSQEDRGSYNEQFF. The chain employs TRBV4-1 and TRBJ2-1; a possible D gene is TRBD2 (6 bases). Trimming shortened V by 0 bases and J by 1 base, and 10 bases separated the two germline ends. CDR1 and CDR2 (germline): MGHRA, YSYEKL. The CDR3 covers 16 residues.

The chain is built from TRBV7-2 and TRBJ2-7; 9 nucleotides match TRBD1. The J segment lost 4 bases and the V segment lost 4 bases, leaving 5 bases of the junction unmatched. CDR3 length equals 14 residues. CDR1 is SGHTA and CDR2 is FQGNSA in the germline V gene. The CDR3 region is CASSYGQGWYEQYF. The CDR3 DNA is TGTGCCAGCAGCTACGGACAGGGGTGGTACGAGCAGTACTTC. Using reference TRBV7-2 and TRBJ2-7 for the parts outside the CDR3, the full variable domain is GAGVSQSPSNKVTEKGKDVELRCDPISGHTALYWYRQSLGQGLEFLIYFQGNSAPDKSGLPSDRFSAERTGGSVSTLTIQRTQQEDSAVYLCASSYGQGWYEQYFGPGTRLTVT.